Listed below are T cell receptor beta chains from one sample, sequenced in a study of blood T cell repertoires in COVID-19. Data came from immunoSEQ multiplex PCR; TCRdb stores just in-frame clones and leaves some out. There are some 150,000 clones in the sample; roughly 84% occur only once, and around 0.63% lies in the top ten. Sequences were obtained from peripheral blood. These receptor sequences come from a man aged 55-75 years with COVID-19, enrolled during active disease. CDR3s include the opening cysteine and the closing phenylalanine or tryptophan. A D gene is named only where the DNA matches it firmly. Not every row has a clone size; where given, it reads once, few, many or a size class.

j_gene,v_gene,abundance,d_gene,CDR3aa,CDR3nt
TRBJ1-2,TRBV5-4,-,TRBD1,CASSLGRGRSEGYTF,TGTGCCAGCAGCTTGGGCAGGGGGCGTTCGGAAGGCTACACCTTC
TRBJ1-3,TRBV28,-,-,CASSFDSWNTIYF,TGTGCCAGCAGTTTCGACAGCTGGAACACCATATATTTT
TRBJ1-4,TRBV7-8,-,TRBD1,CASSTAGGNEKLFF,TGTGCCAGCAGTACAGCAGGGGGTAATGAAAAACTGTTTTTT
TRBJ2-7,TRBV19,few,-,CASSIDEGSEQYF,TGTGCCAGTAGTATAGATGAAGGGAGCGAGCAGTACTTC
TRBJ1-2,TRBV6-5,-,TRBD1,CASGERQGINYGYTF,TGTGCCAGCGGCGAGAGACAGGGGATTAACTATGGCTACACCTTC
TRBJ2-3,TRBV5-5,-,TRBD1,CASTGGQGVRVADTQYF,TGTGCCAGCACCGGGGGACAGGGGGTTCGGGTTGCAGATACGCAGTATTTT
TRBJ2-3,TRBV4-1,once,-,CASSHILQAKDGDTQYF,TGCGCCAGCAGCCATATCCTCCAAGCCAAAGATGGAGATACGCAGTATTTT
TRBJ2-1,TRBV29-1,-,TRBD2,CSVAFNGGENEQFF,TGCAGCGTTGCTTTCAACGGGGGGGAGAATGAGCAGTTCTTC
TRBJ2-2,TRBV7-6,once,TRBD1,CASSLGTGTGELFF,TGTGCCAGCAGCTTAGGGACAGGCACCGGAGAGCTGTTTTTT
TRBJ1-1,TRBV10-3,-,TRBD1,CAISEPRTGNTEAFF,TGTGCCATCAGTGAACCCCGGACAGGTAACACTGAAGCTTTCTTT
TRBJ1-2,TRBV6-6,-,TRBD1,CASRAQGEYPNYGYTF,TGTGCCAGCAGAGCTCAGGGGGAGTACCCAAACTATGGCTACACCTTC
TRBJ2-3,TRBV5-1,-,-,CASSLVAASSTDTQYF,TGCGCCAGCAGCTTGGTAGCGGCCAGTAGCACAGATACGCAGTATTTT
TRBJ1-6,TRBV28,-,TRBD1,CASSPPLGTAISPLHF,TGTGCCAGCAGCCCTCCCCTAGGGACAGCTATTTCACCCCTCCACTTT
TRBJ2-2,TRBV11-3,once,TRBD2,CASSRAAGGSGELFF,TGTGCCAGCAGCCGAGCGGCGGGAGGTTCCGGGGAGCTGTTTTTT
TRBJ1-4,TRBV3-1/TRBV3-2,-,TRBD1,CASSQYRGTNEKLFF,TGTGCCAGCAGCCAGTACAGGGGAACTAATGAAAAACTGTTTTTT
TRBJ2-1,TRBV5-6,-,-,CASSSTGLPSSYNEQFF,TGTGCCAGCAGTTCGACGGGACTCCCAAGCTCCTACAATGAGCAGTTCTTC
TRBJ2-3,TRBV6-5,-,-,CASSLTGGDTQYF,TGTGCCAGCAGTTTGACCGGGGGAGATACGCAGTATTTT
TRBJ1-2,TRBV12-5,-,-,CASGAGFYGYTF,TGTGCTAGTGGCGCAGGGTTCTATGGCTACACCTTC
TRBJ1-5,TRBV4-1,-,-,CASSVQANQPQHF,TGCGCCAGCAGCGTCCAGGCGAATCAGCCCCAGCATTTT
TRBJ2-1,TRBV11-2,-,TRBD2,CASSPRGVSGGDRLQFF,TGTGCCAGCAGCCCGAGAGGGGTAAGCGGGGGTGACAGGTTGCAGTTCTTC
TRBJ1-4,TRBV12-5,-,-,CASGSSLVNRVGEKLFF,TGTGCTAGTGGTTCCTCTCTCGTAAACAGGGTAGGCGAAAAACTGTTTTTT
TRBJ1-1,TRBV10-3,-,-,CAISELQGTEAFF,TGTGCCATCAGTGAGTTGCAGGGGACTGAAGCTTTCTTT